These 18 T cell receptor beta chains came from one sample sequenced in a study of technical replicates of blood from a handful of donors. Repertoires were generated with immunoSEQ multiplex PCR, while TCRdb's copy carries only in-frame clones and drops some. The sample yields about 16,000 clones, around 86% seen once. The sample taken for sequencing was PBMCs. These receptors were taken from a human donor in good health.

CDR3: CASSRGEGEAYEQYF. The CDR3 coding sequence is TGTGCCAGCTCCCGCGGAGAAGGCGAGGCCTACGAGCAGTACTTC. The gene calls are TRBV6-1 and TRBJ2-7; D unclear. The CDR3 covers 15 residues. V was shortened by 8 bases and J by 2 bases, with 19 bases between the two germline ends. Per germline, CDR1 MNHNS and CDR2 SASEGT.

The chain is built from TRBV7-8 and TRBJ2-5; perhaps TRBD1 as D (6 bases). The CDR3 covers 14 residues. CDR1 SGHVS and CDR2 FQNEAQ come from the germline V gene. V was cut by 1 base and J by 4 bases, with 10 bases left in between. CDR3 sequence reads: CASSLGGGPETQYF. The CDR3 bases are TGTGCCAGCAGCTTAGGTGGGGGCCCAGAGACCCAGTACTTC.

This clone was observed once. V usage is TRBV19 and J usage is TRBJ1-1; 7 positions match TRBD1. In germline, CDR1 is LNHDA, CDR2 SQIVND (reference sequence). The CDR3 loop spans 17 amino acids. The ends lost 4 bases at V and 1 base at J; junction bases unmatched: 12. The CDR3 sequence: CASSSGYRGGRNTEAFF. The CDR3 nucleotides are TGTGCCAGTAGTAGCGGGTACAGGGGAGGTAGGAACACTGAAGCTTTCTTT.

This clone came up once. CDR3 DNA sequence: TGTGCCAGCAGCTTAGTTGGGGGCACCTACGAGCAGTACTTC. This gives the protein CASSLVGGTYEQYF. The chain employs TRBV7-8 and TRBJ2-7, with a tentative D call TRBD1 (6 bases). Trimming removed 1 base from V and 2 bases from J, with 9 bases in between. The CDR3 has 14 amino acids. The germline CDR1 and CDR2 sequences are SGHVS and FQNEAQ.

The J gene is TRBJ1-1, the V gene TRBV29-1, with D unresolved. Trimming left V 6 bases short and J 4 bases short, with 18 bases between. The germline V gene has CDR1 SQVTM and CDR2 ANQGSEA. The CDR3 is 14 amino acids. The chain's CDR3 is CSVTRREGSTEAFF. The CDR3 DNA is TGCAGCGTCACTCGGAGGGAGGGAAGCACTGAAGCTTTCTTT. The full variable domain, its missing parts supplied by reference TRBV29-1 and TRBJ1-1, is SAVISQKPSRDICQRGTSLTIQCQVDSQVTMMFWYRQQPGQSLTLIATANQGSEATYESGFVIDKFPISRPNLTFSTLTVSNMSPEDSSIYLCSVTRREGSTEAFFGQGTRLTVV.

The CDR3 bases are TGCAGCGTTGACCTCGGGACAGCGAACACCGGGGAGCTGTTTTTT. This translates into CSVDLGTANTGELFF. The rearrangement uses TRBV29-1 and TRBJ2-2; 7 nucleotides agree with TRBD1. Germline V lookup: CDR1 SQVTM, CDR2 ANQGSEA. The CDR3 length is 15 residues. V shed 3 bases, J shed 0 bases, and the junction held 4 bases outside the gene matches.

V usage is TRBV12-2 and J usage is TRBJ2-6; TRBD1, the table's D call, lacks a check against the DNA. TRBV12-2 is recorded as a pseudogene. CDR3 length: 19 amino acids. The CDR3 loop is CASRPCRLEGAPGANVLTF. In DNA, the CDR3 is TGTGCAAGTCGCCCTTGTCGGTTGGAGGGGGCCCCTGGGGCCAACGTCCTGACTTTC.

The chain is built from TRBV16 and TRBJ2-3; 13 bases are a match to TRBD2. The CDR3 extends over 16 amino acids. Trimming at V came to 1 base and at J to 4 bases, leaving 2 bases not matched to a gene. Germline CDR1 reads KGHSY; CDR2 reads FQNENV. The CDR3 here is CASSQWGLAGSDTQYF. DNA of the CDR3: TGTGCCAGCAGCCAATGGGGACTAGCGGGATCAGATACGCAGTATTTT. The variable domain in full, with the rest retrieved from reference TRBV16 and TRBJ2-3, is GEEVAQTPKHLVRGEGQKAKLYCAPIKGHSYVFWYQQVLKNEFKFLISFQNENVFDETGMPKERFSAKCLPNSPCSLEIQATKLEDSAVYFCASSQWGLAGSDTQYFGPGTRLTVL.

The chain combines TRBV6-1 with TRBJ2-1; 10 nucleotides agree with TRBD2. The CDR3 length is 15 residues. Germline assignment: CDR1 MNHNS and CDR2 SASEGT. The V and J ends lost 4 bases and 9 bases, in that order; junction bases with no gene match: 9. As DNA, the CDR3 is TGTGCCAGCAGTGCCCCTAGCGGGAGTATCAGTGAGCAGTTCTTC. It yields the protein CASSAPSGSISEQFF.

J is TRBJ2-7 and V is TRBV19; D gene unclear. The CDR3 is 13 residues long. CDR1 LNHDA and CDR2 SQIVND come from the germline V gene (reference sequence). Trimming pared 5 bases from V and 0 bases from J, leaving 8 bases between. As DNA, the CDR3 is TGTGCCAGTAGTTCAGGCCGCTCCTACGAGCAGTACTTC. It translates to CASSSGRSYEQYF.

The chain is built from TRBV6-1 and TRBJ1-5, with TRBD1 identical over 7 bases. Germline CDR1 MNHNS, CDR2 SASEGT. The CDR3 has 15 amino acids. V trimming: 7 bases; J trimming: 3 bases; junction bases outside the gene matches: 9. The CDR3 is CASTLDRSNNQPQHF. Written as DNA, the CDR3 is TGTGCCAGCACCCTGGACAGGAGTAACAATCAGCCCCAGCATTTT.

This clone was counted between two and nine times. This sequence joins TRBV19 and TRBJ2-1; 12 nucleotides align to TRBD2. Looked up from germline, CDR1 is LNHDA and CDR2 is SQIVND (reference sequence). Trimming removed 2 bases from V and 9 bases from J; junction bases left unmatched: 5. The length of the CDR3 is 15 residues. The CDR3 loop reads CASSITASGRGEQFF. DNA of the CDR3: TGTGCCAGTAGTATAACGGCTAGCGGGAGGGGTGAGCAGTTCTTC.

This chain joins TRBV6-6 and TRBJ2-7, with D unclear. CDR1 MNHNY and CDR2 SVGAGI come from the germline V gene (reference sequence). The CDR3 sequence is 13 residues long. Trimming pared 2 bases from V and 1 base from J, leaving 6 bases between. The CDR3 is CASSYLQSYEQYF. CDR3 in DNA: TGTGCCAGCAGTTACCTCCAGTCCTACGAGCAGTACTTC.

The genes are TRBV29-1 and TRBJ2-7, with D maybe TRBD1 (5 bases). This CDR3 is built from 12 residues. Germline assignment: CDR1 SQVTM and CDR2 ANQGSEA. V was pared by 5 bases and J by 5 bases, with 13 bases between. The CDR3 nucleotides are TGCAGCGTTACACAGGAGACCCACGAGCAGTACTTC. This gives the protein CSVTQETHEQYF.

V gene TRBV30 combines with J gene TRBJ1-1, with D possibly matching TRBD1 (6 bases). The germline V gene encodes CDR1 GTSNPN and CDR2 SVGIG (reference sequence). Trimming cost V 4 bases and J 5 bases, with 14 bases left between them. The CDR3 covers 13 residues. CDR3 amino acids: CAWNPDQGTEAFF. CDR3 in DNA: TGTGCCTGGAACCCCGATCAGGGGACTGAAGCTTTCTTT. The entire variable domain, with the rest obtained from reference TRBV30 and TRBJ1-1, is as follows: SQTIHQWPATLVQPVGSPLSLECTVEGTSNPNLYWYRQAAGRGLQLLFYSVGIGQISSEVPQNLSASRPQDRQFILSSKKLLLSDSGFYLCAWNPDQGTEAFFGQGTRLTVV.

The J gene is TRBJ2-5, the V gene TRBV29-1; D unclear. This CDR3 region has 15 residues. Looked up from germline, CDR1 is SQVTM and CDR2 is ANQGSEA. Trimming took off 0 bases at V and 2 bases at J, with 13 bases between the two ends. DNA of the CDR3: TGCAGCGTTGAAGATATGAGGCAGCGTCAAGAGACCCAGTACTTC. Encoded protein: CSVEDMRQRQETQYF.

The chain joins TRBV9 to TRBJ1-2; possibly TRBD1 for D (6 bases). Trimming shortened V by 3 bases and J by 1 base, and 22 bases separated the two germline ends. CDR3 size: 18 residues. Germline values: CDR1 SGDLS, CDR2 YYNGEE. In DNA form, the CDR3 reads TGTGCCAGCAGCGCCCCACAGGGTCAACTAGACTTTAACTATGGCTACACCTTC. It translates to CASSAPQGQLDFNYGYTF.

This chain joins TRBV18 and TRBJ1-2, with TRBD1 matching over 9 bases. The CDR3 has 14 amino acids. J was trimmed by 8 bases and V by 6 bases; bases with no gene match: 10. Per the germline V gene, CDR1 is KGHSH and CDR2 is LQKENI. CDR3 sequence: CASSTEGQGFGYTF. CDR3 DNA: TGTGCCAGCTCCACGGAGGGACAGGGTTTCGGCTACACCTTC.